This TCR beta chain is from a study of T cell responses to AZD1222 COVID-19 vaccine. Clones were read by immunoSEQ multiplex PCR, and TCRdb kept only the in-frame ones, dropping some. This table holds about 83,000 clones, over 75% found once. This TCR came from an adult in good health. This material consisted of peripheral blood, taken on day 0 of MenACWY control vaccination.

CDR3 DNA sequence: TGCGCCAGCAGCTTGGGTGGGACTAGCGGCCCCCAAGAGACCCAGTACTTC. This gives the protein CASSLGGTSGPQETQYF. V is TRBV5-1 and J is TRBJ2-5; 11 nucleotides line up with TRBD2. Trimming cost V 0 bases and J 1 base; bases outside gene matches: 5. The CDR3 is made up of 17 amino acids. Germline CDR1 reads SGHRS; CDR2 reads YFSETQ.